The rows below give T cell receptor beta chains drawn from one sample of a study of follicular helper T cells after annual influenza vaccination. Profiled with immunoSEQ multiplex PCR; TCRdb holds only in-frame clones, not every one. The sample has roughly 15,000 clones; about 83% are singletons. This specimen was CXCR5- memory CD4+ T cells sorted from blood, taken on the day of influenza vaccination. These receptors were obtained from an adult who received the influenza vaccine. The conserved cysteine and the conserved F or W are not part of the CDR3 here. A D gene is named only where the DNA matches it firmly. Size tells how often a clone was seen (once, few, many) or the class of an expanded clone, and some rows leave it out.

clone_size d_call v_call cdr3_aa
few NA TRBV7-2 ASSFSSSGELF
once NA TRBV11-2 ASSWGGAGYNEQF
NA NA TRBV19 ASSGTNNQPQH
NA TRBD1 TRBV7-2 ASSLGQGAYGYT
NA TRBD1 TRBV6-5 ASSTTGVSPLH
once NA TRBV5-6 ASSPQPSSYNEQF
NA TRBD2 TRBV6-7 ASSHRPGTSGGNSSYNEQF
NA TRBD1 TRBV27 ASSSQGARQPQH
NA NA TRBV5-6 ASSLQGSVAEQY
NA NA TRBV6-1 ASRLQGPDTQY
few TRBD1 TRBV28 ATAKRTGFLSTDTQY
NA TRBD2 TRBV5-1 ASSLVSSGAHEQF
NA NA TRBV9 ASSVEAGYTEAF
NA NA TRBV27 ASSLNSLREKLF
few TRBD1 TRBV7-2 ASSFGQGYSKNIQY
NA NA TRBV4-1 ASSQVWALNTGELF
NA TRBD1 TRBV7-3 ASSYRGADTQY
NA NA TRBV9 ASSVGVDGELF
NA NA TRBV6-5 ASSKRPLPDSPLH
few NA TRBV5-1 ASSSNPGSTEAF
NA NA TRBV28 ASSPRGTFWNTEAF
NA TRBD1 TRBV5-1 ASSTGVDSPLH
NA TRBD1 TRBV19 ASSIADRGNYGYT
once NA TRBV30 AWRVPPRGEQF
NA NA TRBV4-1 ASSPIKGDTPLHEQY
few TRBD1 TRBV19 ASSMHQGVNYEQY
once NA TRBV28 ASSFRRGGYT
NA NA TRBV15 ATSRGGRDQETQY
NA NA TRBV18 ASSRLNTEAF
NA TRBD2 TRBV11-3 ASSQRRGLANTGELF
NA TRBD2 TRBV11-2 ASSVSGTSGGMVPYEQY
NA TRBD2 TRBV7-2 ASSRTSGGRETQY
once NA TRBV18 ASSAQGSGNTIY
NA NA TRBV7-2 ASSSASNYGYT
NA TRBD2 TRBV18 ASSPLLASENIQY
NA NA TRBV18 ASSPLESYEQY
NA TRBD1 TRBV11-3 ASSSGTGVDNEQF
NA NA TRBV6-6 ASSYPEGGYEQY
few NA TRBV27 ASSQLRPPNTGELF
NA TRBD2 TRBV29-1 SVDSGGGDIQY
NA NA TRBV14 ASSRAHNEKLF
once NA TRBV5-1 ASSLGGSANTEAF